The following is a TCR beta chain sequence with its context. The target antigen is unknown. The data are from a study of regulatory T cells. Study findings and constraints: In CD3G-deficient patients, conventional CD4+ T cells were enriched for hydrophobic CDR3 residues at positions 6 and 7.

The PCR used 52 TRBV and 13 TRBJ primers. The table came from immunoSEQ multiplex PCR; TCRdb's copy has only in-frame clones and leaves some out. The sample includes 32,000 or so clones, 80% to 95% of them seen just once. Input material: conventional CD4+ T cells sorted from blood. The TCR sequence derives from a person aged 18 to 29 with CD3G deficiency.

In DNA form, the CDR3 reads TGCGCCAGCAGCTTGGAATCGGGGGCTCGAGGGGGCTACACCTTC. Its translation: CASSLESGARGGYTF. The chain uses TRBV5-1 and TRBJ1-2; D might be TRBD1 (6 bases). This CDR3 has 15 amino acids. The V gene's germline CDR1 is SGHRS and CDR2 YFSETQ. V was clipped by 0 bases and J by 8 bases, with 17 bases between them.